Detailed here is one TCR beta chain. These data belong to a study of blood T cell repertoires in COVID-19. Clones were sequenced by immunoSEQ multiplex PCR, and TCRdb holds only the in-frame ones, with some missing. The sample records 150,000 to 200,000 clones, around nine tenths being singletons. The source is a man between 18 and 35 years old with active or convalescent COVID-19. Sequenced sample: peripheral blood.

Here the CDR3 reads CASSQDHRVIGYGYTF. Written as DNA, the CDR3 is TGTGCCAGCAGCCAAGATCACAGGGTGATAGGCTATGGCTACACCTTC. This chain uses TRBV14 with TRBJ1-2; the D gene is possibly TRBD1 (6 bases). V lost 0 bases, J lost 4 bases, and 15 bases lay in between. CDR3 length: 16 amino acids. In germline, CDR1 is SGHDN, CDR2 FVKESK.